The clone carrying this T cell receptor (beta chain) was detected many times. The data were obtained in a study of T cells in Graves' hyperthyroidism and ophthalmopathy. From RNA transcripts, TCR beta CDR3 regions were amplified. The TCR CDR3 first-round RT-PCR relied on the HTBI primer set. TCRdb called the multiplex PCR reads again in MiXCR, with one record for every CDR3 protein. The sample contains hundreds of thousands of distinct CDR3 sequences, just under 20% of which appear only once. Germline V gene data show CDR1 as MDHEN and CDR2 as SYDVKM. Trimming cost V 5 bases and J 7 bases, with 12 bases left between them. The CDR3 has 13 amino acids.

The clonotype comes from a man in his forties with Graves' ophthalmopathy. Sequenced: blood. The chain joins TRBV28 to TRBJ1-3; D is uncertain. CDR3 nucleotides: TGTGCCAGCAGTGTCCTTAATCCGAACACCATATATTTT. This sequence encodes CASSVLNPNTIYF.